The subject of this entry is one T cell receptor (beta chain). The record originates from a study of blood T cell repertoires in COVID-19. Study summary: Italy, Spain and the United States were the sources of the convalescent and acute COVID-19 samples. The analysed material was cDNA or gDNA that came from T cells, B-cell-depleted T cells, or PBMCs.

Original processing notes: Quantification of nucleated cells was approximated via reference gene primer amplification. Profiled with immunoSEQ multiplex PCR; TCRdb holds only in-frame clones, not every one. Clone size and V and J calls were adopted from that table, with D and trimming inferred from the DNA. The sample has around 140,000 clones, 70% to 90% seen once. The CDR3 is made up of 14 amino acids. Germline V lookup: CDR1 MGHDK, CDR2 SYGVNS. V was trimmed by 2 bases and J by 3 bases, leaving 10 bases between them. The gene calls are TRBV25-1 and TRBJ1-2; D may be TRBD1 (6 bases). Sequencing used peripheral blood. This TCR derives from a man between 65 and 80 years old with acute or convalescent COVID-19. The DNA of the CDR3 is TGTGCCAGCAGTGAAGCGACAGGACACTATGGCTACACCTTC. It specifies CASSEATGHYGYTF.